The 16 T cell receptor beta chains below all came from one sample that was sequenced in a study of cytomegalovirus exposure and HLA in healthy donors (dated by TCRdb to 2015 to 2018). The method was the immunoSEQ multiplex PCR assay. For the multiplex PCR, a mixture combining 60 forward primers for TCR Vbeta segments and 13 reverse primers for TCR Jbeta segments was used. TCRdb holds this immuneACCESS table with in-frame rearrangements only. Some clones are missing; in checked studies, unresolved V genes explain under half, and the rest has no known cause. The sample has fewer than 350,000 clones on record, roughly 90% of them singletons. The ten largest clones represent roughly 2.3% of the sample. The specimen was PBMCs. The receptors shown here come from a woman aged 18 to 35 in good health and CMV-seronegative.

This chain joins TRBV27 and TRBJ2-7; 7 nucleotides line up with TRBD1. The CDR3 sequence is 20 residues long. The germline CDR1 and CDR2 sequences are MNHEY and SMNVEV (reference sequence). J lost 3 bases, V lost 3 bases, and 23 bases had no gene match. This chain's CDR3 is CASSFVFMGTGTDPHYEQYF. DNA for the CDR3: TGTGCCAGCAGTTTTGTTTTCATGGGGACCGGGACAGACCCACACTACGAGCAGTACTTC.

V is TRBV27 and J is TRBJ2-7; TRBD1 matches 10 bases. Trimming removed 5 bases from V and 4 bases from J; junction bases left unmatched: 8. The CDR3 is made up of 15 amino acids. Germline lookup yields CDR1 MNHEY and CDR2 SMNVEV (reference sequence). CDR3 in amino acids: CASSQTDRGSYEQYF. CDR3 bases: TGTGCCAGCAGTCAAACGGACAGGGGGTCTTACGAGCAGTACTTC.

The V call is TRBV18, the J call TRBJ2-4; 13 positions agree with TRBD2. Germline values: CDR1 KGHSH, CDR2 LQKENI. This CDR3 has 14 amino acids. The ends lost 2 bases at V and 8 bases at J; junction bases unmatched: 0. This chain's CDR3 is CASSPGLAGDIQYF. The CDR3 nucleotides read TGTGCCAGCTCACCAGGACTAGCGGGGGACATTCAGTACTTC. Based on the CDR3 plus reference TRBV18 and TRBJ2-4, the full variable domain is NAGVMQNPRHLVRRRGQEARLRCSPMKGHSHVYWYRQLPEEGLKFMVYLQKENIIDESGMPKERFSAEFPKEGPSILRIQQVVRGDSAAYFCASSPGLAGDIQYFGAGTRLSVL.

J is TRBJ2-1 and V is TRBV29-1; 10 bases line up with TRBD2. The CDR3 extends over 13 amino acids. CDR1 and CDR2 (germline): SQVTM, ANQGSEA. The CDR3 nucleotides are TGCAGGGTAGGGACTAGCGTTTACAATGAGCAGTTCTTC. The encoded protein is CRVGTSVYNEQFF.

The chain recombines TRBV5-1 with TRBJ2-5; 7 bases agree with TRBD2. Germline V gives CDR1 SGHRS, CDR2 YFSETQ. The junction had 9 bases not matched to a gene; V was cut back by 0 bases and J by 1 base. The CDR3 has 17 amino acids. The CDR3: CASSLVLSGDGQETQYF. In nucleotides, the CDR3 is TGCGCCAGCAGCTTGGTATTAAGCGGGGATGGCCAAGAGACCCAGTACTTC.

This clone was recorded a few times. This chain joins TRBV5-1 and TRBJ1-1; 11 nucleotides align to TRBD1. From germline, CDR1 is SGHRS and CDR2 YFSETQ. This CDR3 has 16 residues. Trimming removed 5 bases from V and 1 base from J; junction bases left unmatched: 7. CDR3 nucleotides: TGCGCCAGCAGTTCAGGACAGGGGGCCCGGAACACTGAAGCTTTCTTT. It codes for CASSSGQGARNTEAFF.

A word on this clone: Other DNA sequences of this sample code for an identical CDR3. The chain joins TRBV9 to TRBJ2-3; D possibly corresponds to TRBD1 (6 bases). The CDR3 spans 14 residues. Trimming stripped 0 bases from V and 2 bases from J, with 7 bases between. CDR1 is SGDLS, CDR2 YYNGEE, per germline. CDR3 sequence: CASSVEGDTDTQYF. For the CDR3, the DNA is TGTGCCAGCAGCGTAGAGGGGGACACAGATACGCAGTATTTT.

V usage is TRBV6-1 and J usage is TRBJ2-7, with 7 positions matching TRBD1. CDR1 and CDR2 (germline): MNHNS, SASEGT. The length of the CDR3 is 14 residues. Trimming at V came to 6 bases and at J to 0 bases, leaving 5 bases not matched to a gene. The CDR3 nucleotides read TGTGCCAGCAGGAAGGGGGACAGCTCCTACGAGCAGTACTTC. Translating gives CASRKGDSSYEQYF.

The chain recombines TRBV30 with TRBJ1-2, with D hard to call. The germline V and J ends were trimmed by 2 bases and 7 bases, with 11 bases remaining between them. CDR1 GTSNPN and CDR2 SVGIG come from the germline V gene (reference sequence). The CDR3 runs to 12 residues. CDR3 in DNA: TGTGCCTGGAGTCCACAACGGAGTGGCTACACCTTC. Translating it yields CAWSPQRSGYTF.

This chain links TRBV5-1 with TRBJ2-3, with a tentative D call TRBD1 (5 bases). Deletions cut 3 bases from V and 0 bases from J, with 11 bases between. The germline gives CDR1 SGHRS, CDR2 YFSETQ. The CDR3 spans 15 residues. The CDR3 spells CASSSWGPSTDTQYF. The CDR3 region has the DNA TGCGCCAGCAGCTCCTGGGGCCCTAGCACAGATACGCAGTATTTT.

The genes are TRBV10-3 and TRBJ2-7, with D possibly being TRBD1 (5 bases). This CDR3 is 13 amino acids long. CDR1 is ENHRY and CDR2 is SYGVKD in the germline V gene. V was shortened by 0 bases and J by 2 bases, with 5 bases between the two germline ends. CDR3 sequence (DNA): TGTGCCATCAGTGAGTCAGGGGCCTACGAGCAGTACTTC. This encodes CAISESGAYEQYF.

This clone was observed a single time. The gene calls are TRBV30 and TRBJ1-3; a weak D match, TRBD1 (5 bases). CDR3 length: 13 amino acids. Germline loops: CDR1 GTSNPN, CDR2 SVGIG (reference sequence). Trimming cost V 0 bases and J 8 bases, with 11 bases left between them. CDR3 sequence: CAWSVFRVDTIYF. CDR3 nucleotide sequence: TGTGCCTGGAGTGTTTTCAGGGTGGACACCATATATTTT.

The CDR3 bases are TGTGCCAGCAGCTTAGGGGACTCCCCGGCGTACGAGCAGTACTTC. This codes for CASSLGDSPAYEQYF. The chain joins TRBV11-2 to TRBJ2-7, with a tentative D call TRBD2 (6 bases). Trimming stripped 1 base from V and 4 bases from J, with 14 bases between. Germline V gene sequence: CDR1 SGHAT, CDR2 FQNNGV. This CDR3 contains 15 residues.

The CDR3 sequence is CASSLPLVNTEAFF. DNA of the CDR3: TGTGCCAGCAGCTTACCGTTAGTGAACACTGAAGCTTTCTTT. The V gene is TRBV7-9, the J gene TRBJ1-1, with D uncertain. The CDR3 runs 14 residues. Germline CDR1 SEHNR, CDR2 FQNEAQ (reference sequence). Trimming took off 2 bases at V and 0 bases at J, with 7 bases between the two ends.

CDR3 nucleotide sequence: TGTGCCAGCAGCTTAGGGGGGGGGCACAACTACGAGCAGTACTTC. Residues: CASSLGGGHNYEQYF. This chain uses TRBV7-2 with TRBJ2-7; a possible D gene is TRBD2 (7 bases). V lost 1 base, J lost 3 bases, and 13 bases lay in between. The length of the CDR3 is 15 residues. The germline CDR1 and CDR2 sequences are SGHTA and FQGNSA.

This chain links TRBV6-5 with TRBJ2-1; D may be TRBD1 (6 bases). CDR1 and CDR2 from the germline V gene are MNHEY and SVGAGI. The V and J ends lost 0 bases and 7 bases respectively, with 10 bases between them. The CDR3 spans 14 residues. The CDR3 DNA is TGTGCCAGCAGTTACTCGAGTAGGGGGAATGAGCAGTTCTTC. This codes for CASSYSSRGNEQFF.